The 25 T cell receptor beta chains below all came from one sample that was sequenced in a study of T cell changes during pregnancy in multiple sclerosis. Only in-frame clones appear in the TCRdb table, and some are missing; sequencing was by immunoSEQ multiplex PCR. The profile shows about 72,000 clones, approximately 90% of them singletons. Sequences were derived from peripheral blood, sampled in the first trimester of pregnancy. These TCRs come from a female donor in good health, enrolled as a control in a pregnancy study.

The genes are TRBV5-1 and TRBJ2-5, with 7 positions matching TRBD2. Germline trimming cut 0 bases from V and 0 bases from J; bases unmatched to any gene: 2. Germline CDR1 SGHRS, CDR2 YFSETQ. The CDR3 is 15 amino acids. The CDR3 DNA follows: TGCGCCAGCAGCTTGGGGCTAGCGGACCAAGAGACCCAGTACTTC. Translation gives CASSLGLADQETQYF.

In DNA, the CDR3 is TGTGCCAGCAGTGATTTGAGTAATCAGCCCCAGCATTTT. As protein: CASSDLSNQPQHF. The rearrangement links TRBV6-1 to TRBJ1-5; D unresolved. Trimming left V 3 bases short and J 4 bases short, with 7 bases between. CDR3 size: 13 residues. Germline CDR1 reads MNHNS; CDR2 reads SASEGT.

This clone was recorded only once. The chain combines TRBV6-1 with TRBJ2-1; maybe TRBD1 (5 bases). V lost 3 bases and J lost 0, with 15 bases in between. This CDR3 has 17 amino acids. Germline CDR1 MNHNS, CDR2 SASEGT. The DNA of the CDR3 is TGTGCCAGCAGTGAGCCCTTTAGGGGTCCCTCCTACAATGAGCAGTTCTTC. Its protein product is CASSEPFRGPSYNEQFF.

This chain joins TRBV29-1 and TRBJ1-3, with D unresolved. Germline assignment: CDR1 SQVTM and CDR2 ANQGSEA. The ends were cut back, 3 bases at V and 4 bases at J, with 4 bases in the middle. The CDR3 length is 11 residues. The CDR3 protein is CSVDLGNTIYF. CDR3 coding DNA: TGCAGCGTTGATCTCGGAAACACCATATATTTT.

The chain recombines TRBV7-6 with TRBJ2-1, with D possibly being TRBD2 (5 bases). The CDR3 runs 14 residues. V lost 0 bases, J lost 4 bases, and 7 bases lay in between. In germline, CDR1 is SGHVS, CDR2 FNYEAQ. The CDR3 reads CASSLAGDYNEQFF. CDR3 DNA: TGTGCCAGCAGCTTAGCGGGAGATTACAATGAGCAGTTCTTC.

This chain connects TRBV5-1 to TRBJ2-3; TRBD2 matches at 7 bases. J lost 2 bases, V lost 4 bases, and 13 bases had no gene match. Germline loops: CDR1 SGHRS, CDR2 YFSETQ. The CDR3 has 17 amino acids. CDR3: CASSPHPAGPHTDTQYF. The CDR3, as DNA: TGCGCCAGCAGCCCCCACCCAGCGGGACCACACACAGATACGCAGTATTTT.

V and J are TRBV5-4 and TRBJ2-3, with D possibly matching TRBD2 (5 bases). Germline V gives CDR1 SGHNT, CDR2 YYREEE (reference sequence). Between the trimmed V and J ends, which lost 0 bases and 3 bases, there was a span of 11 bases. The CDR3 is 15 amino acids. The CDR3 protein is CASSLDGVQTDTQYF. The CDR3 coding sequence is TGTGCCAGCAGCTTGGACGGGGTCCAGACAGATACGCAGTATTTT.

Only a few counts were recorded for this clone. The chain employs TRBV30 and TRBJ2-7, with D possibly TRBD1 on 6 matching bases. From germline, CDR1 is GTSNPN and CDR2 SVGIG (reference sequence). This CDR3 comprises 14 residues. V was clipped by 3 bases and J by 2 bases, with 14 bases between them. CDR3 in amino acids: CAWRTGHKAYEQYF. In nucleotides, the CDR3 is TGTGCCTGGAGGACGGGACATAAAGCCTACGAGCAGTACTTC.

The DNA for the CDR3 is TGTGCCAGCAGTCCCCGGGACAGGGGCCAATACGAGCAGTACTTC. This sequence encodes CASSPRDRGQYEQYF. The chain uses TRBV28 and TRBJ2-7, with 10 bases identical to TRBD1. Germline CDR1 reads MDHEN; CDR2 reads SYDVKM. J lost 4 bases, V lost 5 bases, and 8 bases had no gene match. CDR3 size: 15 residues.

The chain couples TRBV5-1 to TRBJ1-2, with D perhaps TRBD1 (5 bases). CDR1 and CDR2 from the germline V gene are SGHRS and YFSETQ. This CDR3 is built from 13 residues. With 4 bases removed from V and 4 bases from J, the gap between germline ends came to 11 bases. DNA for the CDR3: TGCGCCAGCAGCATAGACAGAGCCTATGGCTACACCTTC. As protein: CASSIDRAYGYTF.

The chain has TRBV18 and TRBJ2-5; D ambiguous. In germline, CDR1 is KGHSH, CDR2 LQKENI. Trimming stripped 3 bases from V and 3 bases from J, with 14 bases between. This CDR3 contains 15 residues. CDR3 in amino acids: CASSPISGQKETQYF. Written as DNA, the CDR3 is TGTGCCAGCTCACCCATAAGTGGTCAGAAAGAGACCCAGTACTTC.

CDR3 residues: CASSIAGGGNKYSNQPQHF. The CDR3 DNA is TGTGCCAGTAGTATTGCAGGGGGCGGAAATAAATATAGCAATCAGCCCCAGCATTTT. The rearrangement joins TRBV19 to TRBJ1-5, with 8 bases fitting TRBD1. CDR3 length equals 19 residues. V dropped 3 bases and J dropped 0; count of bases not matched to a gene: 13. Germline V gene lookup returns CDR1 LNHDA and CDR2 SQIVND (reference sequence).

The rearrangement links TRBV6-1 to TRBJ2-7, with D possibly TRBD1 on 6 matching bases. The germline V gene encodes CDR1 MNHNS and CDR2 SASEGT. The CDR3 is 16 amino acids. The V gene lost 4 bases and the J gene lost 2 bases, with 18 bases spanning the gap. The DNA of the CDR3 is TGTGCCAGCAGTGGGGACCTCCAGGGGTTCCCCTACGAGCAGTACTTC. Amino acids: CASSGDLQGFPYEQYF.

The rearrangement uses TRBV2 and TRBJ1-4; TRBD1 is a possible D gene (6 bases). The V end lost 6 bases, the J end lost 0 bases, and 17 bases lay between the germline ends. This CDR3 region has 17 residues. Germline lookup yields CDR1 SNHLY and CDR2 FYNNEI. This CDR3 is CASRGRGAPATNEKLFF. The CDR3 bases are TGTGCCAGCAGGGGGAGGGGGGCCCCTGCAACTAATGAAAAACTGTTTTTT.

The rearrangement links TRBV4-1 to TRBJ2-7, with 8 positions matching TRBD2. This CDR3 comprises 15 residues. Germline lookup yields CDR1 MGHRA and CDR2 YSYEKL. Trimming removed 4 bases from V and 1 base from J; junction bases left unmatched: 6. CDR3 coding DNA: TGCGCCAGCAGCCCAGGACTAGCTCGTTCCTACGAGCAGTACTTC. Amino acid sequence: CASSPGLARSYEQYF.

The rearrangement joins TRBV18 to TRBJ2-5; D ambiguous. CDR1 and CDR2 (germline): KGHSH, LQKENI. The V end lost 2 bases, the J end lost 4 bases, and 11 bases lay between the germline ends. This CDR3 region has 14 residues. The CDR3 sequence: CASSPSTLRETQYF. CDR3 nucleotide sequence: TGTGCCAGCTCACCAAGCACACTACGAGAGACCCAGTACTTC.

The gene calls are TRBV27 and TRBJ1-2, with D maybe TRBD1 (6 bases). V lost 5 bases, J lost 3 bases, and 13 bases lay in between. The CDR3 contains 14 residues. Germline V lookup: CDR1 MNHEY, CDR2 SMNVEV (reference sequence). CDR3 sequence reads: CASSKQGGDYGYTF. The CDR3 nucleotides read TGTGCCAGCAGTAAACAGGGAGGGGACTATGGCTACACCTTC.

V is TRBV5-6 and J is TRBJ2-2; D not resolved. V was cut by 2 bases and J by 2 bases, with 7 bases left in between. This CDR3 region has 14 residues. CDR1 and CDR2 from the germline V gene are SGHDT and YYEEEE. The CDR3 here is CASSFGRNTGELFF. The CDR3 DNA reads TGTGCCAGCAGCTTTGGCAGAAACACCGGGGAGCTGTTTTTT.

This chain uses TRBV25-1 with TRBJ2-3, with 7 bases identical to TRBD1. CDR3 length: 14 amino acids. V was clipped by 5 bases and J by 2 bases; unmatched bases: 4. Per germline, CDR1 MGHDK and CDR2 SYGVNS. DNA for the CDR3: TGTGCCAGCAGTTTGACAGGGATCACAGATACGCAGTATTTT. Translating it yields CASSLTGITDTQYF.

This CDR3 is CASSPTAGPGEKLFF. The DNA of the CDR3 is TGCGCCAGCAGCCCTACCGCAGGGCCGGGTGAAAAACTGTTTTTT. This chain joins TRBV5-1 and TRBJ1-4; possibly TRBD1 for D (5 bases). V was shortened by 4 bases and J by 7 bases, with 17 bases between the two germline ends. The germline V gene encodes CDR1 SGHRS and CDR2 YFSETQ. This CDR3 region has 15 residues.

The V call is TRBV2, the J call TRBJ2-5; D remains unclear. V gave up 7 bases and J gave up 2 bases, with 11 bases separating them. Germline CDR1 SNHLY, CDR2 FYNNEI. The CDR3 runs 13 residues. The CDR3 coding sequence is TGTGCCAGCAAGAGAACAGAACAAGAGACCCAGTACTTC. The encoded protein is CASKRTEQETQYF.

This sequence joins TRBV5-1 and TRBJ2-1, with D possibly being TRBD2 (5 bases). The CDR3 spans 15 residues. Germline V gene lookup returns CDR1 SGHRS and CDR2 YFSETQ. Trimming cost V 4 bases and J 6 bases, with 17 bases left between them. The CDR3, as DNA: TGCGCCAGCAGCGTTGTCGGAAAGGAGGTCAATGAGCAGTTCTTC. Translation: CASSVVGKEVNEQFF.

The chain uses TRBV5-4 and TRBJ1-1; 7 bases align to TRBD1. Germline trimming cut 5 bases from V and 5 bases from J; bases unmatched to any gene: 9. CDR3 size: 14 residues. Germline lookup yields CDR1 SGHNT and CDR2 YYREEE (reference sequence). The CDR3 spells CASRMTGLGTEAFF. Written as DNA, the CDR3 is TGTGCCAGCAGAATGACAGGGCTGGGAACTGAAGCTTTCTTT.

V usage is TRBV7-2 and J usage is TRBJ2-7; 8 bases are a match to TRBD2. The CDR3 has 13 residues. J was trimmed by 2 bases and V by 7 bases; bases with no gene match: 4. CDR1 is SGHTA and CDR2 is FQGNSA in the germline V gene. The DNA for the CDR3 is TGTGCCAGCAATCTAGCGGGTGCCTACGAGCAGTACTTC. As protein: CASNLAGAYEQYF.

The rearrangement uses TRBV28 and TRBJ1-2, with 7 bases lining up with TRBD1. This CDR3 has 14 amino acids. Germline trimming cut 7 bases from V and 8 bases from J; bases unmatched to any gene: 13. Germline V gene lookup returns CDR1 MDHEN and CDR2 SYDVKM. In DNA, the CDR3 is TGTGCCAGCACCCCTCCGCGAGGGGGCAGGGGCTACACCTTC. Amino acids: CASTPPRGGRGYTF.